This entry lists 27 T cell receptor beta chains sequenced from one sample in a study of control samples from healthy donors and cancer patients. TCRdb keeps only in-frame clones here, not all; method: immunoSEQ multiplex PCR. The sample contains approximately 44,000 clones, roughly three quarters of which appear only once. Material: formalin-fixed, paraffin-embedded tissue. The source of these receptors is a male donor with melanoma.

The rearrangement uses TRBV6-2 or TRBV6-3 and TRBJ2-1; a possible D gene is TRBD1 (6 bases). Germline CDR1 and CDR2: MNHEY and SVGEGT. The V end lost 4 bases, the J end lost 0 bases, and 16 bases lay between the germline ends. The CDR3 covers 17 residues. As DNA, the CDR3 is TGTGCCAGCAGTTGGTCCCCACAGGGCGGCTCCTACAATGAGCAGTTCTTC. It is translated as CASSWSPQGGSYNEQFF.

Concerning this clone: Mismatch with germline at one junction end may stem from a read error. This chain connects TRBV14 to TRBJ1-6; 8 positions match TRBD1. Germline lookup yields CDR1 SGHDN and CDR2 FVKESK. The CDR3 contains 13 residues. As DNA, the CDR3 is TGTGCCAGCAGCGTGACAGGGGATTCACCCCTCCGCTTT. Translation: CASSVTGDSPLRF.

The genes are TRBV11-2 and TRBJ2-3, with 11 bases that match TRBD2. This CDR3 has 15 residues. CDR1 is SGHAT, CDR2 FQNNGV, per germline. The ends lost 6 bases at V and 2 bases at J; junction bases unmatched: 4. Written as DNA, the CDR3 is TGTGCCAGCAGGACGGGACTAGCGGACACAGATACGCAGTATTTT. Amino acids: CASRTGLADTDTQYF.

The J gene is TRBJ2-3, the V gene TRBV7-8, with TRBD2 matching 14 bases. CDR3 length: 22 residues. The V gene end was trimmed by 1 base and the J gene end by 0 bases; junction bases not matched to a gene: 15. Germline CDR1 is SGHVS and CDR2 is FQNEAQ. The CDR3 sequence: CASSLGGGGLAGGLSSTDTQYF. In DNA, the CDR3 is TGTGCCAGCAGCTTAGGGGGAGGAGGACTAGCGGGAGGCCTTTCTAGCACAGATACGCAGTATTTT. Complete variable domain (other parts from reference TRBV7-8 and TRBJ2-3): GAGVSQSPRYKVAKRGQDVALRCDPISGHVSLFWYQQALGQGPEFLTYFQNEAQLDKSGLPSDRFFAERPEGSVSTLKIQRTQQEDSAVYLCASSLGGGGLAGGLSSTDTQYFGPGTRLTVL.

V is TRBV3-1 (or the pseudogene TRBV3-2) and J is TRBJ2-7; D not certain. The V gene lost 0 bases and the J gene lost 4 bases, with 7 bases spanning the gap. Germline V gene sequence: CDR1 LGHDT, CDR2 YNNKEL (reference sequence). This CDR3 is built from 13 residues. The CDR3 loop is CASSQDRRYEQYF. The CDR3 nucleotides are TGTGCCAGCAGCCAAGATCGCAGATACGAGCAGTACTTC.

The chain couples TRBV2 to TRBJ2-7; D remains ambiguous. The CDR3 spans 15 residues. V dropped 4 bases and J dropped 0 bases, with 13 bases sitting between them. Germline CDR1 SNHLY, CDR2 FYNNEI. The CDR3 DNA follows: TGTGCCAGCAGTGCTGGGCGGCAAATCTCCTACGAGCAGTACTTC. It encodes CASSAGRQISYEQYF.

This clone has a handful of counts. This may be a read error: a much more frequent sequence differs by one nucleotide. At the DNA level, this CDR3 is encoded by other sequences in the same sample as well. The genes are TRBV7-7 and TRBJ2-3; TRBD1 or TRBD2 may be the D gene (5 bases each). Germline V lookup: CDR1 SSHAT, CDR2 FNYEAQ (reference sequence). This CDR3 has 13 residues. Here the CDR3 reads CASSEGDTDTQYF. CDR3 coding DNA: TGTGCTAGTAGCGAAGGGGACACAGATACGCAGTATTTT. Combining the CDR3 with reference TRBV7-7 and TRBJ2-3 gives the whole variable domain GAGVSQSPRYKVTKRGQDVTLRCDPISSHATLYWYQQALGQGPEFLTYFNYEAQPDKSGLPSDRFSAERPEGSISTLTIQRTEQRDSAMYRCASSEGDTDTQYFGPGTRLTVL.

This CDR3 is CASSFQGEQFF. The CDR3 DNA sequence: TGTGCCAGCAGCTTCCAGGGTGAGCAGTTCTTC. The J gene is TRBJ2-1, the V gene TRBV11-2, with D possibly matching TRBD1 (5 bases). V shed 3 bases and J shed 9 bases, with 6 bases lying between them. CDR1 is SGHAT, CDR2 FQNNGV, per germline. The CDR3 covers 11 residues.

The chain joins TRBV6-2 or TRBV6-3 to TRBJ2-1; 10 bases map to TRBD1. CDR3 length equals 15 residues. V was clipped by 5 bases and J by 4 bases; unmatched bases: 5. The germline V gene encodes CDR1 MNHEY and CDR2 SVGEGT. This CDR3 is CASSTGQGEYNEQFF. For the CDR3, the DNA is TGTGCCAGCAGTACCGGACAGGGGGAATACAATGAGCAGTTCTTC.

The chain is built from TRBV6-5 and TRBJ1-1, with 8 nucleotides matching TRBD1. Germline loops: CDR1 MNHEY, CDR2 SVGAGI. The CDR3 loop spans 14 amino acids. The trim removed 9 bases at V and 6 bases at J, leaving 12 bases unmatched. This chain's CDR3 is CASSIGQGNSEAFF. The CDR3 DNA sequence: TGTGCCAGTAGCATTGGACAGGGAAACTCTGAAGCTTTCTTT.

The genes are TRBV2 and TRBJ1-2; D is possibly TRBD1 (5 bases). This CDR3 contains 14 residues. Trimming removed 8 bases from V and 4 bases from J, with 17 bases in between. The germline V gene has CDR1 SNHLY and CDR2 FYNNEI. The CDR3 loop reads CASRRETGTYGYTF. In DNA form, the CDR3 reads TGTGCCAGCCGCAGGGAAACCGGGACCTATGGCTACACCTTC.

V is TRBV5-1 and J is TRBJ2-3, with 11 bases identical to TRBD2. This CDR3 is 15 amino acids long. Trimming at V came to 4 bases and at J to 6 bases, leaving 7 bases not matched to a gene. The germline gives CDR1 SGHRS, CDR2 YFSETQ. The CDR3 protein is CASSPTSGARDTQYF. CDR3 in DNA: TGCGCCAGCAGCCCGACTAGCGGGGCGAGGGATACGCAGTATTTT.

The V gene is TRBV5-6, the J gene TRBJ2-7; D assignment may be TRBD1 or TRBD2 (5 bases each). Germline CDR1 reads SGHDT; CDR2 reads YYEEEE. This CDR3 region has 14 residues. The V end was cut by 4 bases, the J end by 3 bases, with 14 bases between. CDR3 nucleotide sequence: TGTGCCAGCAGCCGAGGGTACCAGGGCTACGAGCAGTACTTC. Residues: CASSRGYQGYEQYF.

The chain joins TRBV5-6 to TRBJ2-5; D might be TRBD2 (7 bases). Germline assignment: CDR1 SGHDT and CDR2 YYEEEE. The germline V and J ends were trimmed by 7 bases and 1 base, with 17 bases remaining between them. The CDR3 covers 15 residues. The CDR3 coding sequence is TGTGCCAGCGCCCCCGGGGGGCCCTTCCAAGAGACCCAGTACTTC. Translated: CASAPGGPFQETQYF.

The CDR3 sequence is CASSDRLVAKNIQYF. CDR3 sequence (DNA): TGTGCCAGCAGTGATAGGCTGGTAGCCAAAAACATTCAGTACTTC. V and J are TRBV2 and TRBJ2-4; D gene unclear. The V end lost 3 bases, the J end lost 0 bases, and 9 bases lay between the germline ends. Germline V gene lookup returns CDR1 SNHLY and CDR2 FYNNEI. The CDR3 has 15 residues. Based on the CDR3 plus reference TRBV2 and TRBJ2-4, the full variable domain is EPEVTQTPSHQVTQMGQEVILRCVPISNHLYFYWYRQILGQKVEFLVSFYNNEISEKSEIFDDQFSVERPDGSNFTLKIRSTKLEDSAMYFCASSDRLVAKNIQYFGAGTRLSVL.

The chain is built from TRBV5-4 and TRBJ2-5, with 10 bases matching TRBD2. Germline trimming cut 3 bases from V and 5 bases from J; bases unmatched to any gene: 7. The CDR3 covers 15 residues. Germline CDR1 is SGHNT and CDR2 is YYREEE (reference sequence). The CDR3 sequence is CASSSKREGGETQYF. The CDR3 DNA reads TGTGCCAGCAGCTCCAAGCGGGAGGGAGGGGAGACCCAGTACTTC.

The chain recombines TRBV2 with TRBJ2-3; 7 bases match TRBD2. J was trimmed by 5 bases and V by 5 bases; bases with no gene match: 4. The length of the CDR3 is 13 residues. Germline V CDR1 and CDR2: SNHLY, FYNNEI. CDR3 DNA sequence: TGTGCCAGCAGTCTAGCGGACCTAGATACGCAGTATTTT. Its translation is CASSLADLDTQYF. Full variable domain (rest looked up from reference TRBV2 and TRBJ2-3): EPEVTQTPSHQVTQMGQEVILRCVPISNHLYFYWYRQILGQKVEFLVSFYNNEISEKSEIFDDQFSVERPDGSNFTLKIRSTKLEDSAMYFCASSLADLDTQYFGPGTRLTVL.

The chain recombines TRBV6-5 with TRBJ2-3, with 7 bases lining up with TRBD2. Unmatched junction bases numbered 6, after V lost 0 bases and J lost 3 bases. CDR3 length equals 16 residues. Germline V gene sequence: CDR1 MNHEY, CDR2 SVGAGI. The CDR3: CASSYSGGSGTDTQYF. CDR3 coding DNA: TGTGCCAGCAGTTACTCAGGCGGGAGTGGGACAGATACGCAGTATTTT.

This clone was counted only a few times. J is TRBJ2-7 and V is TRBV7-8; no reliable D call. This CDR3 has 11 residues. Deletions cut 6 bases from V and 9 bases from J, with 12 bases between. CDR1 and CDR2 from the germline V gene are SGHVS and FQNEAQ. CDR3: CASRQSIVQYF. The CDR3, as DNA: TGTGCCAGCAGACAGTCTATTGTGCAGTACTTC.

This clone was picked up many times. This chain joins TRBV5-6 and TRBJ2-7; D is unresolved. Germline V gives CDR1 SGHDT, CDR2 YYEEEE. The CDR3 extends over 12 amino acids. The germline V and J ends were trimmed by 4 bases and 0 bases, with 5 bases remaining between them. The CDR3 region is CASSTSSYEQYF. DNA of the CDR3: TGTGCCAGCAGCACGAGCTCCTACGAGCAGTACTTC.

This clone was counted between two and nine times. This chain links TRBV2 with TRBJ2-3, with D possibly called TRBD1 or TRBD2 (6 bases each). The CDR3 is 12 residues long. Trimming removed 10 bases from V and 6 bases from J, with 14 bases in between. In germline, CDR1 is SNHLY, CDR2 FYNNEI. The CDR3 nucleotides read TGTGCCACCGAGGGGGGAGGCGATACGCAGTATTTT. Protein product: CATEGGGDTQYF.

This sequence joins TRBV19 and TRBJ1-1; D perhaps matches TRBD1 (6 bases). The ends were cut back, 5 bases at V and 7 bases at J, with 11 bases in the middle. Germline V gene sequence: CDR1 LNHDA, CDR2 SQIVND (reference sequence). CDR3 size: 12 residues. This CDR3 is CASSWGPGEAFF. CDR3 nucleotide sequence: TGTGCCAGTAGTTGGGGGCCGGGTGAAGCTTTCTTT.

This sequence joins TRBV6-6 and TRBJ2-3; D is ambiguous. The V gene lost 8 bases and the J gene lost 2 bases, with 8 bases spanning the gap. From germline, CDR1 is MNHNY and CDR2 SVGAGI (reference sequence). The CDR3 length is 12 residues. In DNA form, the CDR3 reads TGTGCCAGCTCCAGCTACACAGATACGCAGTATTTT. The encoded protein is CASSSYTDTQYF.

This clone showed up just once. The chain employs TRBV7-9 and TRBJ2-3; D is perhaps TRBD2 (5 bases). Trimming shortened V by 0 bases and J by 3 bases, and 16 bases separated the two germline ends. CDR3 length: 17 residues. Germline CDR1 is SEHNR and CDR2 is FQNEAQ (reference sequence). CDR3 bases: TGTGCCAGCAGCTTAGCGGACTCCAACCCCCAGACAGATACGCAGTATTTT. The encoded protein is CASSLADSNPQTDTQYF.

The rearrangement uses TRBV5-1 and TRBJ2-1; perhaps TRBD1 as D (5 bases). The CDR3 is 14 amino acids. V lost 0 bases and J 10 bases, leaving 14 bases between the germline ends. The germline V gene encodes CDR1 SGHRS and CDR2 YFSETQ. The CDR3 region has the DNA TGCGCCAGCAGCTTGGAATTAGGGGTCCGGGAGCAGTTCTTC. It specifies CASSLELGVREQFF.

This clone has only one observation. The chain employs TRBV6-6 and TRBJ2-3, with D unresolved. The CDR3 is 12 residues long. V was shortened by 3 bases and J by 4 bases, with 5 bases between the two germline ends. The germline CDR1 and CDR2 sequences are MNHNY and SVGAGI (reference sequence). CDR3 bases: TGTGCCAGCAGTTATAAGTCAGATACGCAGTATTTT. Its protein product is CASSYKSDTQYF.

This clone was recorded a few times. The chain carries TRBV4-1 and TRBJ1-1; D perhaps matches TRBD1 (5 bases). Germline CDR1 and CDR2: MGHRA and YSYEKL. The CDR3 is 13 amino acids. Trimming pared 6 bases from V and 5 bases from J, leaving 13 bases between. This CDR3 is CASSAREITEAFF. DNA for the CDR3: TGCGCCAGCAGTGCCAGGGAGATTACTGAAGCTTTCTTT.